What follows are 24 T cell receptor beta chains derived from one specimen sequenced in a study of human T cells and chemical hapten exposure (TCRdb year 2021). The library was built by means of RACE. This sample was sequenced with a NextSeq 500. TCRdb's own reprocessing of the public reads used fastp at Q25 and MiXCR and kept productive beta chains. CDR3 protein duplicates are merged, each entry listing the most common genes and DNA. In all, the sample holds some 65,000 distinct CDR3 sequences, and about 6% of those were seen once. The ten largest make up just under 3.5% of the sample. Per the publication, the time point label means: healthy volunteer bleed at 6 weeks. Total RNA was isolated from unfractionated whole blood collected in Tempus Blood RNA tubes. Specimen: whole blood. Receptor source: a female donor in good health. Some clones in this sample may be carry-over from other donors' samples.

This chain links TRBV5-1 with TRBJ2-3; TRBD2 is a possible D gene (6 bases). CDR1 and CDR2 from the germline V gene are SGHRS and YFSETQ. This CDR3 has 16 residues. V lost 0 bases to trimming and J lost 2 bases, with 13 bases between them. CDR3 sequence reads: CASSLVPDYTTDTQYF. In DNA, the CDR3 is TGCGCCAGCAGCTTGGTGCCGGACTATACCACAGATACGCAGTATTTT.

This clonotype appeared many times. This rearrangement joins TRBV29-1 to TRBJ2-7; TRBD2 is a possible D gene (6 bases). The CDR3 extends over 13 amino acids. Germline V gene data show CDR1 as SQVTM and CDR2 as ANQGSEA. V lost 6 bases and J 3 bases, leaving 15 bases between the germline ends. CDR3 in DNA: TGCAGCGTCGGGACTTCTCTTCGCTACGAGCAGTACTTC. Protein product: CSVGTSLRYEQYF.

This clonotype was seen only a few times. The rearrangement uses TRBV10-3 and TRBJ2-7; 7 bases are shared with TRBD2. CDR1 and CDR2 from the germline V gene are ENHRY and SYGVKD. There are 16 residues in the CDR3. V shed 1 base and J 3 bases; nucleotides not matched to a gene: 9. CDR3 in amino acids: CAISEWLSGPSYEQYF. CDR3 in DNA: TGTGCCATCAGTGAGTGGCTTAGCGGGCCCAGCTACGAGCAGTACTTC.

This clonotype was counted only a few times. V gene TRBV3-1 combines with J gene TRBJ2-1; D perhaps matches TRBD2 (6 bases). Germline CDR1 reads LGHDT; CDR2 reads YNNKEL (reference sequence). This CDR3 has 15 amino acids. Trimming shortened V by 4 bases and J by 10 bases, and 20 bases separated the two germline ends. CDR3 sequence reads: CASSPILGTSHEQFF. The CDR3 DNA reads as TGTGCCAGCAGCCCAATTCTCGGGACTTCCCACGAGCAGTTCTTC.

This clonotype was recorded a few times. The chain employs TRBV7-9 and TRBJ1-1, with D maybe TRBD1 (5 bases). Germline loops: CDR1 SEHNR, CDR2 FQNEAQ (reference sequence). The V end lost 1 base, the J end lost 2 bases, and 8 bases lay between the germline ends. The CDR3 has 14 amino acids. The CDR3 spells CASSLGQINTEAFF. The CDR3 nucleotides read TGTGCCAGCAGCTTAGGACAGATAAACACTGAAGCTTTCTTT.

The V call is TRBV30, the J call TRBJ1-2, with 9 positions matching TRBD1. CDR3 length: 14 amino acids. Trimming removed 3 bases from V and 7 bases from J; junction bases left unmatched: 9. Germline V gene lookup returns CDR1 GTSNPN and CDR2 SVGIG (reference sequence). CDR3 sequence: CAWRGSDRGFGYTF. CDR3 in DNA: TGTGCCTGGAGAGGCTCGGACAGGGGATTTGGCTACACCTTC.

This clonotype has a count of ten or more. The chain couples TRBV27 to TRBJ2-1, with D perhaps matching TRBD2 (6 bases). Per germline, CDR1 MNHEY and CDR2 SMNVEV (reference sequence). V was clipped by 8 bases and J by 4 bases, with 21 bases between them. This CDR3 contains 16 residues. CDR3 region: CASHTTSLGGYNEQFF. The CDR3 DNA follows: TGTGCCAGCCATACTACTAGCCTGGGCGGATACAATGAGCAGTTCTTC.

This clonotype was detected many times. The V call is TRBV5-1, the J call TRBJ2-3; weak D call: TRBD2 (6 bases). V lost 5 bases and J 0 bases, leaving 19 bases between the germline ends. The CDR3 totals 17 residues. Germline loops: CDR1 SGHRS, CDR2 YFSETQ. This CDR3 reads CASRDGTSYISTDTQYF. DNA of the CDR3: TGCGCCAGCAGGGACGGGACTTCCTACATCAGCACAGATACGCAGTATTTT.

This clonotype was observed a few times. The chain carries TRBV28 and TRBJ2-7; no definite D call. V was pared by 8 bases and J by 2 bases, with 10 bases between. The CDR3 covers 12 residues. CDR1 and CDR2 (germline): MDHEN, SYDVKM. The CDR3 protein is CASVSGTYEQYF. CDR3 nucleotides: TGTGCCAGCGTTTCAGGAACCTACGAGCAGTACTTC.

The rearrangement uses TRBV15 and TRBJ2-6; TRBD1 matches at 8 bases. The germline V gene encodes CDR1 LNHNV and CDR2 YYDKDF (reference sequence). V lost 2 bases, J lost 4 bases, and 4 bases stayed unmatched. The CDR3 totals 16 residues. CDR3 DNA sequence: TGTGCCACCAGCAGACAGGACAGGGCCGGGGCCAACGTCCTGACTTTC. It translates to CATSRQDRAGANVLTF.

The sample holds many counts of this clonotype. The chain combines TRBV27 with TRBJ2-7, with D unclear. Deletions cut 2 bases from V and 0 bases from J, with 5 bases between. Germline loops: CDR1 MNHEY, CDR2 SMNVEV (reference sequence). This CDR3 contains 13 residues. The CDR3, as DNA: TGTGCCAGCAGTTTAGGAGCCTCCTACGAGCAGTACTTC. Its protein is CASSLGASYEQYF.

This clonotype appeared a few times. This chain links TRBV7-2 with TRBJ2-5; 8 bases are a match to TRBD2. The germline V gene has CDR1 SGHTA and CDR2 FQGNSA. The length of the CDR3 is 15 residues. V was pared by 5 bases and J by 3 bases, with 8 bases of the junction left unmatched. CDR3 residues: CASSPPGTSKETQYF. CDR3 DNA sequence: TGTGCCAGCAGCCCCCCTGGGACTAGTAAAGAGACCCAGTACTTC.

This clonotype came up many times. The chain has TRBV7-2 and TRBJ1-5; TRBD1 matches 9 bases. The V and J ends lost 4 bases and 3 bases, in that order; junction bases with no gene match: 4. The CDR3 extends over 15 amino acids. CDR1 and CDR2 (germline): SGHTA, FQGNSA. The CDR3 DNA is TGTGCCAGCAGCTCAAGGACAGGGGACAATCAGCCCCAGCATTTT. This gives the protein CASSSRTGDNQPQHF.

The chain carries TRBV7-2 and TRBJ2-4, with 11 nucleotides matching TRBD2. CDR3 length equals 16 residues. Trimming removed 7 bases from V and 6 bases from J; junction bases left unmatched: 11. Germline CDR1 is SGHTA and CDR2 is FQGNSA. CDR3 nucleotides: TGTGCCAGCACCTGGGGGTTAGCGGGAGGGAGAAACATTCAGTACTTC. Translated, it gives CASTWGLAGGRNIQYF.

This clonotype was found a few times. One end of the junction does not line up with germline, which may come from a read error. The chain is built from TRBV18 and TRBJ1-1; tentatively, D is TRBD1 (5 bases). The CDR3 covers 13 residues. Germline V gene data show CDR1 as KGHSH and CDR2 as LQKENI. CDR3 loop: CASSPIEGTEAFF. The DNA of the CDR3 is TGTGCCAGCTCACCGATAGAAGGGACTGAGGCTTTCTTT.

The V call is TRBV12-3 or TRBV12-4, the J call TRBJ2-1; the D is unclear. Trimming shortened V by 6 bases and J by 8 bases, and 8 bases separated the two germline ends. The CDR3 loop spans 11 amino acids. CDR3 nucleotide sequence: TGTGCCAGCAGAGCTAGAGATGAGCAGTTCTTC. Residues: CASRARDEQFF.

There are many counts of this clonotype. The chain combines TRBV12-3 or TRBV12-4 with TRBJ2-5; tentatively, D is TRBD2 (6 bases). The V end lost 2 bases, the J end lost 4 bases, and 14 bases lay between the germline ends. This CDR3 comprises 15 residues. As DNA, the CDR3 is TGTGCCAGCAGTTTACTGGGCTTGGGGGGAGAGACCCAGTACTTC. It specifies CASSLLGLGGETQYF.

This clonotype has at least ten counts. The chain uses TRBV20-1 and TRBJ2-3; 8 bases are a match to TRBD2. CDR3 size: 15 residues. CDR1 is DFQATT, CDR2 SNEGSKA, per germline (reference sequence). V shed 7 bases, J shed 4 bases, and the junction held 13 bases outside the gene matches. The CDR3 region is CSEGKREWGADTQYF. CDR3 bases: TGCAGTGAAGGGAAGCGGGAGTGGGGCGCAGATACGCAGTATTTT.

In this sample, this clonotype turned up a few times. This CDR3 reads CASSSPTSGSYNEQFF. The CDR3 DNA reads TGTGCCAGCAGCTCACCGACTAGCGGGAGCTACAATGAGCAGTTCTTC. This chain joins TRBV7-3 and TRBJ2-1; 12 bases are a match to TRBD2. The CDR3 length is 16 residues. The germline gives CDR1 SGHTA, CDR2 FQGTGA. Trimming removed 4 bases from V and 3 bases from J; junction bases left unmatched: 4.

This clonotype has at least ten counts. CDR3 amino acids: CASSLGYISSGRGFHTQYF. Here the CDR3 DNA reads TGTGCCAGCAGCTTGGGGTACATCTCTAGCGGGAGGGGTTTCCATACGCAGTATTTT. The chain is built from TRBV7-3 and TRBJ2-3, with 12 bases aligning to TRBD2. The CDR3 extends over 19 amino acids. J lost 7 bases, V lost 3 bases, and 17 bases had no gene match. The germline V gene has CDR1 SGHTA and CDR2 FQGTGA.

This clonotype was seen ten or more times. The V and J genes are TRBV12-3 or TRBV12-4 and TRBJ1-1, with TRBD1 as a possible D gene (6 bases). The CDR3 totals 12 residues. The V end lost 5 bases, the J end lost 5 bases, and 9 bases lay between the germline ends. The CDR3 coding sequence is TGTGCCAGCAGTGATACAGGGACTGAAGCTTTCTTT. Translation: CASSDTGTEAFF.

By sample fraction, this clonotype is medium-sized. The rearrangement joins TRBV12-3 or TRBV12-4 to TRBJ1-5; the D is unclear. Trimming took off 1 base at V and 1 base at J, with 2 bases between the two ends. The CDR3 consists of 13 residues. The CDR3 region has the DNA TGTGCCAGCAGTTTAGGGAGCAATCAGCCCCAGCATTTT. It encodes CASSLGSNQPQHF.

This clonotype has at least ten counts. This sequence joins TRBV12-3 or TRBV12-4 and TRBJ2-7; 11 bases line up with TRBD2. V lost 1 base and J lost 4; bases outside the gene matches: 12. The CDR3 sequence is 18 residues long. The CDR3 sequence: CASSLVRLAGGPSYEQYF. For the CDR3, the DNA is TGTGCCAGCAGTTTAGTGCGGCTAGCGGGAGGACCCTCGTACGAGCAGTACTTC.

This clonotype appeared many times. The chain is built from TRBV11-1 and TRBJ2-3, with 12 bases aligning to TRBD2. V shed 6 bases and J 6 bases; nucleotides not matched to a gene: 13. This CDR3 is built from 17 residues. CDR1 SGHAT and CDR2 FQDESV come from the germline V gene (reference sequence). The CDR3 here is CASSLRLASGRADTQYF. CDR3 in DNA: TGTGCCAGCAGTCTCCGATTGGCTAGCGGGAGGGCCGATACGCAGTATTTT.